These T cell receptor beta chains were read from a single sample in a study of cytomegalovirus exposure and HLA in healthy donors. The repertoire was sequenced with immunoSEQ multiplex PCR; TCRdb's copy has only in-frame clones and lacks some. The sample holds some 160,000 clones, 77% seen once. The sequenced sample was PBMCs. The receptors stem from a man aged 45-65 years in good health and CMV-seropositive. CDR3s include the opening cysteine and the closing phenylalanine or tryptophan. D genes are given only for firm matches. Some rows mark clone size as missing; the rest say once, few, many or name a class of expanded clone.

-,TRBJ2-1,TRBD2,TRBV19,CASSILAGVSNEQFF,TGTGCCAGTAGTATACTAGCGGGAGTCTCCAATGAGCAGTTCTTC
once,TRBJ2-1,-,TRBV7-8,CASSLGGRHNEQFF,TGTGCCAGCAGCTTAGGTGGGAGGCACAATGAGCAGTTCTTC
-,TRBJ1-4,-,TRBV7-2,CASSPRAANEKLFF,TGTGCCAGCAGCCCCCGAGCGGCCAATGAAAAACTGTTTTTT
-,TRBJ2-7,-,TRBV27,CASNGGREQYF,TGTGCCAGCAATGGGGGGAGGGAGCAGTACTTC
-,TRBJ2-5,-,TRBV4-2,CASSQDSRAETQYF,TGTGCCAGCAGCCAAGATAGCAGGGCAGAGACCCAGTACTTC
-,TRBJ1-1,-,TRBV15,CATSSPRVNTEAFF,TGTGCCACCAGCAGCCCCAGGGTGAACACTGAAGCTTTCTTT
few,TRBJ2-2,TRBD2,TRBV4-1,CASSQASGGIWELFF,TGCGCCAGCAGCCAGGCTAGCGGGGGGATTTGGGAGCTGTTTTTT
-,TRBJ2-7,-,TRBV19,CASSIFPNYEQYF,TGTGCCAGTAGTATATTCCCTAACTACGAGCAGTACTTC
-,TRBJ2-3,TRBD2,TRBV2,CASARLAGTDTQYF,TGTGCCAGCGCTCGACTAGCGGGCACAGATACGCAGTATTTT
-,TRBJ2-3,-,TRBV4-3,CASSQETKSTDTQYF,TGCGCCAGCAGCCAAGAGACTAAGAGCACAGATACGCAGTATTTT
-,TRBJ2-5,TRBD2,TRBV9,CASSTQTSGRQTQYF,TGTGCCAGCAGCACCCAGACTAGCGGGCGTCAGACCCAGTACTTC
-,TRBJ2-7,-,TRBV2,CASRETVFYEQYF,TGTGCCAGCAGGGAAACAGTGTTCTACGAGCAGTACTTC
few,TRBJ1-2,-,TRBV5-8,CASSVYTGFYGYTF,TGTGCCAGCAGCGTCTACACGGGGTTCTATGGCTACACCTTC
-,TRBJ2-5,TRBD2,TRBV5-6,CASSFPAGGQETQYF,TGTGCCAGCAGCTTCCCAGCGGGGGGGCAGGAGACCCAGTACTTC
-,TRBJ2-3,TRBD2,TRBV27,CASSLSRLAGGSDTQYF,TGTGCCAGCAGTTTATCCCGGCTAGCGGGGGGGTCAGATACGCAGTATTTT
few,TRBJ2-1,-,TRBV28,CASSLLTREQFF,TGTGCCAGCAGTTTATTAACGAGAGAGCAGTTCTTC
-,TRBJ2-1,-,TRBV9,CASSVGTINNEQFF,TGTGCCAGCAGCGTAGGGACTATCAACAATGAGCAGTTCTTC
-,TRBJ2-5,-,TRBV4-1,CASSQDQRGWAGETQYF,TGCGCCAGCAGCCAAGATCAGAGGGGGTGGGCTGGGGAGACCCAGTACTTC
-,TRBJ2-1,TRBD1,TRBV9,CASSVVAGGSYNEQFF,TGTGCCAGCAGCGTAGTGGCAGGGGGCTCCTACAATGAGCAGTTCTTC
-,TRBJ2-2,TRBD1,TRBV5-1,CASSPGQPLGELFF,TGCGCCAGCTCCCCGGGACAGCCCCTCGGGGAGCTGTTTTTT
-,TRBJ2-5,-,TRBV4-3,CASSQELRGPETQYF,TGCGCCAGCAGCCAAGAACTAAGGGGCCCAGAGACCCAGTACTTC
few,TRBJ2-5,TRBD1,TRBV7-3,CASSSQGARTETQYF,TGTGCCAGCAGCTCACAGGGGGCCAGGACAGAGACCCAGTACTTC
once,TRBJ1-6,-,TRBV6-5,CASKVAGNSPLHF,TGTGCCAGCAAAGTCGCGGGGAATTCACCCCTCCACTTT
-,TRBJ2-7,-,TRBV6-5,CASSASRGGTQYF,TGTGCCAGCAGTGCCTCGAGGGGGGGAACGCAGTACTTC
-,TRBJ2-1,TRBD2,TRBV4-3,CASSQDFLPGDYTNNEQFF,TGCGCCAGCAGCCAAGATTTCCTTCCGGGGGACTACACCAACAATGAGCAGTTCTTC
-,TRBJ2-7,TRBD2,TRBV19,CASSIPGLAPYEQYF,TGTGCCAGTAGTATTCCGGGACTAGCACCCTACGAGCAGTACTTC
-,TRBJ1-2,-,TRBV4-1,CASSQVMGPGYTF,TGCGCCAGCAGCCAAGTTATGGGGCCTGGCTACACCTTC
-,TRBJ2-7,TRBD1,TRBV6-6,CASTHGTGGYEQYF,TGTGCCAGCACCCACGGGACAGGGGGCTACGAGCAGTACTTC
-,TRBJ2-5,TRBD1,TRBV9,CASSPGPGQGYQETQYF,TGTGCCAGCAGCCCTGGGCCGGGACAGGGTTACCAAGAGACCCAGTACTTC
-,TRBJ2-7,-,TRBV7-9,CASSLAGAGQYF,TGTGCCAGCAGCTTAGCGGGGGCGGGCCAGTACTTC
-,TRBJ1-3,TRBD1,TRBV9,CASGGGDRDLFGNTIYF,TGTGCCAGCGGCGGGGGGGACAGGGATCTTTTTGGAAACACCATATATTTT
-,TRBJ1-5,TRBD1,TRBV25-1,CASSGAGGFSNQPQHF,TGTGCCAGCAGTGGAGCAGGGGGCTTTAGCAATCAGCCCCAGCATTTT
-,TRBJ1-5,-,TRBV7-9,CASSHGNNQPQHF,TGTGCCAGCAGCCACGGGAATAATCAGCCCCAGCATTTT
-,TRBJ1-3,TRBD1,TRBV7-9,CASSLLTGMGNTIYF,TGTGCCAGCAGTTTACTGACAGGGATGGGAAACACCATATATTTT
few,TRBJ2-7,-,TRBV7-8,CASSLPSDTYEQYF,TGTGCCAGCAGCTTACCCTCCGACACCTACGAGCAGTACTTC
-,TRBJ2-1,TRBD2,TRBV4-1,CASSETSEIQFF,TGCGCCAGCAGCGAAACTAGCGAAATACAGTTCTTC
-,TRBJ2-3,TRBD2,TRBV2,CASMRTSATDTQYF,TGTGCCAGCATGCGGACTAGCGCGACAGATACGCAGTATTTT
-,TRBJ1-6,TRBD1,TRBV4-1,CASSQVEQGRPPLHF,TGCGCCAGCAGCCAAGTCGAACAGGGGAGGCCACCCCTCCACTTT
-,TRBJ2-3,-,TRBV7-6,CASSLRPLSTDTQYF,TGTGCCAGCAGCTTACGCCCACTAAGCACAGATACGCAGTATTTT
few,TRBJ2-5,-,TRBV9,CASSVRDMETQYF,TGTGCCAGCAGTGTCCGGGATATGGAGACCCAGTACTTC
-,TRBJ2-1,TRBD1,TRBV10-3,CAISDRGTESYNEQFF,TGTGCCATCAGTGACAGGGGGACAGAGAGCTACAATGAGCAGTTCTTC
-,TRBJ1-2,TRBD1,TRBV6-1,CASSWGQGGSHGYTF,TGTGCCAGCAGTTGGGGACAGGGAGGGAGTCATGGCTACACCTTC
few,TRBJ2-7,-,TRBV28,CASSSGGGRFGEQYF,TGTGCCAGCAGTTCCGGTGGGGGCCGTTTCGGCGAGCAGTACTTC
-,TRBJ2-1,TRBD2,TRBV29-1,CSVDRSSGGNEQFF,TGCAGCGTTGATCGGTCTAGCGGCGGCAATGAGCAGTTCTTC
-,TRBJ1-5,-,TRBV28,CASTLGVYSNQPQHF,TGTGCCAGCACCTTGGGCGTTTATAGCAATCAGCCCCAGCATTTT
-,TRBJ2-1,TRBD2,TRBV28,CASSPGLARNEQFF,TGTGCCAGCAGTCCCGGACTAGCGAGGAATGAGCAGTTCTTC
few,TRBJ2-1,TRBD2,TRBV9,CASSAGWGRGDNEQFF,TGTGCCAGCAGCGCGGGATGGGGGCGGGGGGACAATGAGCAGTTCTTC
-,TRBJ2-7,TRBD2,TRBV19,CASSKGLAGRADEQYF,TGTGCCAGTAGTAAGGGACTAGCGGGGAGGGCGGACGAGCAGTACTTC
-,TRBJ2-1,-,TRBV6-6,CASRPKAGVYNEQFF,TGTGCCAGCAGGCCTAAAGCGGGCGTCTACAATGAGCAGTTCTTC
-,TRBJ2-7,TRBD1,TRBV2,CATHSPGQGLSYEQYF,TGTGCCACCCATTCCCCGGGACAGGGGCTCTCCTACGAGCAGTACTTC
once,TRBJ2-5,-,TRBV6-5,CASSYSKLPSREQYF,TGTGCCAGCAGTTACTCGAAACTACCTTCGAGGGAGCAGTACTTC
-,TRBJ1-4,TRBD1,TRBV10-3,CAIRETGDYEKLFF,TGTGCCATCAGGGAGACAGGGGATTATGAAAAACTGTTTTTT
-,TRBJ1-5,-,TRBV7-9,CASSLGQGSNQPQHF,TGTGCCAGCAGCTTAGGCCAGGGCAGCAATCAGCCCCAGCATTTT
-,TRBJ2-3,TRBD1,TRBV11-2,CASRSFGTGEDTQYF,TGTGCCAGCCGATCCTTCGGGACAGGGGAAGATACGCAGTATTTT
few,TRBJ2-6,TRBD1,TRBV4-3,CASSQRRDSPSGANVLTF,TGCGCCAGCAGCCAACGCCGGGACAGCCCATCTGGGGCCAACGTCCTGACTTTC
-,TRBJ2-7,-,TRBV19,CASTQGRGGEQYF,TGTGCCAGTACCCAGGGTAGGGGCGGCGAGCAGTACTTC
-,TRBJ1-3,-,TRBV6-5,CASSYGHSGNTIYF,TGTGCCAGCAGTTACGGACACTCTGGAAACACCATATATTTT
few,TRBJ1-5,-,TRBV4-1,CASSQEKTVSNQPQHF,TGCGCCAGCAGCCAAGAGAAAACAGTGAGCAATCAGCCCCAGCATTTT
-,TRBJ2-5,-,TRBV7-8,CASSFLTEVETQYF,TGTGCCAGCAGCTTCCTAACTGAGGTTGAGACCCAGTACTTC
-,TRBJ2-2,TRBD2,TRBV29-1,CSVYGGEAGELFF,TGCAGCGTTTACGGGGGGGAGGCCGGGGAGCTGTTTTTT